The TCR beta chain under discussion was sequenced for a study of blood T cell repertoires in COVID-19. In the study overall: Acute and convalescent COVID-19 samples came from the United States, Italy and Spain. PBMCs, B-cell-depleted T cells, or T cells were the source of the cDNA or gDNA that made up the material.

Per the authors' pipeline: Quantification of nucleated cells was approximated via reference gene primer amplification. Here immunoSEQ multiplex PCR was the method, and the copy in TCRdb shows in-frame clones only, minus some. The V and J calls and clone size were taken over from that table, and D and trimming were inferred from the DNA. Altogether 300,000 to 400,000 clones are present, around 87% being singletons, with the ten largest covering 6% to 7%. Seattle-derived patients entered the study during active infection and were followed longitudinally. The CDR3 runs 14 residues. Germline lookup yields CDR1 SGHRS and CDR2 YFSETQ. After removal of 4 bases from V and 9 bases from J, the junction contained 4 bases not matched to a gene.

The chain couples TRBV5-1 to TRBJ2-1; 13 bases line up with TRBD2. This receptor was identified in a woman in her 50s with COVID-19, enrolled during active disease. Sequenced input: peripheral blood. The CDR3 DNA is TGCGCCAGCAGCGGACTAGCGGGAGCAGGTGAGCAGTTCTTC. This sequence encodes CASSGLAGAGEQFF.